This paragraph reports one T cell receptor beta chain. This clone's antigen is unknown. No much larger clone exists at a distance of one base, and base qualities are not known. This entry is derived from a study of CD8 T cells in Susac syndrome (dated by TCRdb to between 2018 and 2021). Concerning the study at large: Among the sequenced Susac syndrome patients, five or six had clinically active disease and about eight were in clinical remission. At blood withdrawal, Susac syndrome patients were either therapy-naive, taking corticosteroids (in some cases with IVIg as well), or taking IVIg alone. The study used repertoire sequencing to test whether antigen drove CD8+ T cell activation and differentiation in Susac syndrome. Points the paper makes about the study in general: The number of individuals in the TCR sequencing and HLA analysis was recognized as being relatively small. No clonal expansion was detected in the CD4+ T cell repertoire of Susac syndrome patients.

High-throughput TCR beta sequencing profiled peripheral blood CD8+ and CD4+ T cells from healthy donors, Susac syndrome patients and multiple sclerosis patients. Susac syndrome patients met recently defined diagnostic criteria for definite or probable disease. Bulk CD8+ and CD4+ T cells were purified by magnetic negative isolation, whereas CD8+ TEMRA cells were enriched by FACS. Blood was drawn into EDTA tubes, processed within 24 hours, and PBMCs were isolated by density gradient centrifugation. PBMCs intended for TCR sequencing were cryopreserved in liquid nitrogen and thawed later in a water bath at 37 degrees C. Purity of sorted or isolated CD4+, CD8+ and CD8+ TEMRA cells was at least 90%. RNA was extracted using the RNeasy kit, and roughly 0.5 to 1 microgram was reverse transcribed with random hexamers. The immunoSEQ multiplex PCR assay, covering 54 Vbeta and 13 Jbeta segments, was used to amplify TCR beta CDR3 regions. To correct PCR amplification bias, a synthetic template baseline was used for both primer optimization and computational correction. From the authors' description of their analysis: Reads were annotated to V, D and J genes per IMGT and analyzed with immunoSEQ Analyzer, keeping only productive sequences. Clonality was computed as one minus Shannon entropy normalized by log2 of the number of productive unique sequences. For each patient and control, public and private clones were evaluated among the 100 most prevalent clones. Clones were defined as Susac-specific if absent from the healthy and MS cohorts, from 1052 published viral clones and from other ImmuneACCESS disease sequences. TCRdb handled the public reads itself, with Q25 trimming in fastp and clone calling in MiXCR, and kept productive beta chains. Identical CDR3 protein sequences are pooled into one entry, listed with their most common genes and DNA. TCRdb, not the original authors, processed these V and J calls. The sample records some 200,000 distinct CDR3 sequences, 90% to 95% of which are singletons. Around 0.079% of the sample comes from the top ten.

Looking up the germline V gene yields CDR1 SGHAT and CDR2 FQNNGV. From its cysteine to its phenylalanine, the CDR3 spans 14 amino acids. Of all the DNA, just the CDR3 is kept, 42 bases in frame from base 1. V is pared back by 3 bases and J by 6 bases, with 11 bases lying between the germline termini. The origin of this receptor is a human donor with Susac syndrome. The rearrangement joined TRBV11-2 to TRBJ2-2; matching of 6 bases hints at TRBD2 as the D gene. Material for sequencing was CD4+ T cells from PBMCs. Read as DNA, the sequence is TGTGCCAGCAGCTTCCACGGGGGATCCGGGGAGCTGTTTTTT. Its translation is CASSFHGGSGELFF.